The clone carrying this TCR beta chain was observed a few times. Using immunoSEQ multiplex PCR, the repertoire was profiled, and TCRdb retains in-frame clones only, with some absent. Altogether about 100,000 clones are present, approximately 90% being singletons, with the ten largest covering roughly 1.7%. This entry is derived from a study of blood T cell repertoires in COVID-19. From germline, CDR1 is MNHNY and CDR2 SVGAGI (reference sequence). Trimming removed 6 bases from V and 6 bases from J, with 12 bases in between. This CDR3 has 12 residues. This chain joins TRBV6-6 and TRBJ2-7; D perhaps matches TRBD1 (6 bases). Source material: peripheral blood. The source is a man between 60 and 75 years old with acute or convalescent COVID-19. The CDR3 here is CASSGQILEQYF. CDR3 bases: TGTGCCAGCAGCGGACAGATACTCGAGCAGTACTTC.